Only one count was recorded for the clone carrying this T cell receptor (beta chain). This sample is drawn from a study of CD8 T cells in Susac syndrome. After removal of 10 bases from V and 10 bases from J, the junction contained 16 bases not matched to a gene. Per germline, CDR1 MNHNS and CDR2 SASEGT. The CDR3 is made up of 14 amino acids. RNA in amounts of 0.5 to 1 ug was reverse transcribed with random hexamers. It was immunoSEQ multiplex PCR that amplified TCR beta CDR3 across 54 Vbeta and 13 Jbeta. Using its own MiXCR run on the immunoSEQ multiplex PCR reads, TCRdb lists one record per CDR3 protein. The table records about 19,000 distinct CDR3 sequences, approximately 95% of them present only once.

Sequencing was performed on CD8+ T cells from PBMCs. V usage is TRBV6-1 and J usage is TRBJ2-1, with 7 bases matching TRBD1. The source is a human donor in good health. Here the CDR3 DNA reads TGTGCCACTAAACCCGGGACAGAGAAGGGGGAGCAGTTCTTC. Translation gives CATKPGTEKGEQFF.